This T cell receptor (beta chain) derives from a study of T cells in Graves' hyperthyroidism and ophthalmopathy. RNA transcripts provided the source from which TCR beta CDR3 regions were amplified. HTBI primers were employed in a first-round RT-PCR of the TCR CDR3. TCRdb processed the multiplex PCR reads anew with MiXCR; each CDR3 protein has one entry. This table holds around 290,000 distinct CDR3 sequences, roughly 15% found once. The CDR3 consists of 18 residues. Germline V gene lookup returns CDR1 SGHTA and CDR2 FQGNSA. V trimming: 2 bases; J trimming: 4 bases; junction bases outside the gene matches: 12. Each patient was aged 18 to 65 and had newly diagnosed hyperthyroidism of under 2 months' duration. Based on clinical symptoms, serum thyroxine and TRAb, thyroid ultrasound and orbital computed tomography, diagnoses were reached. 10 ml of fresh peripheral blood supplied the PBMCs. This clonotype was recorded at least ten times.

This sequence joins TRBV7-2 and TRBJ2-2; 8 bases are shared with TRBD1. Input material: blood. The sequence was obtained from a woman younger than 45 with Graves' hyperthyroidism that later progressed to Graves' ophthalmopathy. CDR3 nucleotides: TGTGCCAGCAGCTTATGGGATTACAGGGGGACGGGCACCGGGGAGCTGTTTTTT. It codes for CASSLWDYRGTGTGELFF.